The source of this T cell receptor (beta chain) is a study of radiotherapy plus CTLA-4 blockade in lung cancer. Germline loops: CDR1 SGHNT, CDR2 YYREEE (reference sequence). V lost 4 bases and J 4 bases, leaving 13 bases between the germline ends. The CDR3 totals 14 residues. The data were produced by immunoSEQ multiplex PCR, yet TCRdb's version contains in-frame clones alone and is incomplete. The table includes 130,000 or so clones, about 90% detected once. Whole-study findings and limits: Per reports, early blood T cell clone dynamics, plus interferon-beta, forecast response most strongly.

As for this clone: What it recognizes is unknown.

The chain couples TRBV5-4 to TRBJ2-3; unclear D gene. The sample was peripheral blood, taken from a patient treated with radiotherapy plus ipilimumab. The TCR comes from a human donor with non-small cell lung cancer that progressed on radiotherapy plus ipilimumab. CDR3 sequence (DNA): TGTGCCAGCAGCCCCCGCCCGGCGGCAGATACGCAGTATTTT. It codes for CASSPRPAADTQYF.